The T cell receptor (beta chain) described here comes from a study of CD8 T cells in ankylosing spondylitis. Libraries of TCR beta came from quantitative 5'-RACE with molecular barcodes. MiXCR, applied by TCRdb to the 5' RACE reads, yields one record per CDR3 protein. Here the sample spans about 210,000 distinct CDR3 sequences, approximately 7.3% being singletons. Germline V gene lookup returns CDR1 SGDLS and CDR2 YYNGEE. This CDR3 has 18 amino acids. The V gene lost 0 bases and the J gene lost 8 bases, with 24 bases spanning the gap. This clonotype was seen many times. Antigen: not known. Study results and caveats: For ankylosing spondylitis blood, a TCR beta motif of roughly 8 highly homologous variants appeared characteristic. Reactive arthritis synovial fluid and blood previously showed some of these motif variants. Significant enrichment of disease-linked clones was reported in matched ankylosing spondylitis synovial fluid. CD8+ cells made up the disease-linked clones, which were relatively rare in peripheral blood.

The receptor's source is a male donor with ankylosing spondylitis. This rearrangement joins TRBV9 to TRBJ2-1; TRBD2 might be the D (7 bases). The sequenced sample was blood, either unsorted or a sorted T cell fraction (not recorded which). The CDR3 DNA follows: TGTGCCAGCAGCGTAGGGTCGGGGGTAGCGGGTCCAGGGGATGAGCAGTTCTTC. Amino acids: CASSVGSGVAGPGDEQFF.